Listed below are T cell receptor beta chains from one sample, sequenced in a study of identical twins. Via MiXCR, TCRdb re-called the 5' RACE reads, giving one row per CDR3 protein. Among just under 550,000 distinct CDR3 sequences, roughly 15% were seen once, and the ten largest hold roughly 0.43%. These same records also appear under a second study, on yellow fever vaccine responses in identical twins.

The sequenced sample consisted of CD4+ T cells sorted from blood. The source of these receptors is a woman between 18 and 29 years old in good health. The CDR3 runs from the conserved cysteine through the conserved F or W. The D gene is left open where the match is weak. Clone size is shown for a subset of rows, as once, few, many or a class of expanded clone.

CDR3,DNA,size,D,V,J
CASSPGRAGGDTQYF,TGTGCCAGCAGCCCCGGGCGAGCGGGAGGAGATACGCAGTATTTT,few,TRBD2,TRBV11-3,TRBJ2-3
CAISASGGPNTGELFF,TGTGCCATCAGTGCTAGCGGGGGGCCGAACACCGGGGAGCTGTTTTTT,-,TRBD2,TRBV10-3,TRBJ2-2
CASSVAGNSNQPQHF,TGTGCCAGCAGTGTGGCAGGGAATAGCAATCAGCCCCAGCATTTT,-,-,TRBV6-4,TRBJ1-5
CSVARDRIMPEAFF,TGCAGCGTTGCAAGGGACAGGATCATGCCAGAAGCTTTCTTT,many,TRBD1,TRBV29-1,TRBJ1-1
CASSRPGPNTGELFF,TGTGCCAGCAGCCGCCCGGGGCCGAACACCGGGGAGCTGTTTTTT,-,-,TRBV3-1,TRBJ2-2
CASSLVGGNTEAFF,TGTGCCAGCAGCTTGGTTGGGGGGAACACTGAAGCTTTCTTT,many,-,TRBV5-1,TRBJ1-1
CASSPIQTGNTEAFF,TGCGCCAGCAGCCCCATCCAGACAGGGAACACTGAAGCTTTCTTT,few,-,TRBV5-1,TRBJ1-1
CSARSATGPEQFF,TGCAGTGCTAGATCAGCGACAGGCCCTGAGCAGTTCTTC,-,-,TRBV20-1,TRBJ2-1
CASSLGPSGSVDEQFF,TGCGCCAGCAGCTTGGGCCCTAGCGGGAGTGTGGATGAGCAGTTCTTC,-,TRBD2,TRBV5-1,TRBJ2-1
CASSQDPAGPQETQYF,TGTGCCAGCAGCCAAGACCCCGCGGGACCCCAAGAGACCCAGTACTTC,-,-,TRBV3-1,TRBJ2-5
CASSLGVSVYEQYF,TGCGCCAGCAGCTTGGGAGTTAGCGTCTACGAGCAGTACTTC,-,-,TRBV5-1,TRBJ2-7
CSALNRDPSNTGELFF,TGCAGTGCCCTCAACCGGGACCCATCGAACACCGGGGAGCTGTTTTTT,few,-,TRBV20-1,TRBJ2-2
CASRAGPVNTEAFF,TGTGCCAGCAGAGCCGGACCCGTGAACACTGAAGCTTTCTTT,few,-,TRBV12-3/TRBV12-4,TRBJ1-1
CASSLGGGEPQHF,TGCGCCAGCAGCTTGGGGGGCGGGGAGCCCCAGCATTTT,few,-,TRBV5-1,TRBJ1-5
CASSLTARQHF,TGTGCCAGCAGTTTGACAGCTCGCCAGCATTTT,-,-,TRBV12-3/TRBV12-4,TRBJ1-5
CASSLFSSYQETQYF,TGTGCCAGCAGTTTGTTTTCGTCCTACCAAGAGACCCAGTACTTC,few,-,TRBV6-5,TRBJ2-5
CASRPLAGAEYF,TGTGCCAGCAGGCCCCTAGCGGGAGCTGAGTACTTC,few,TRBD2,TRBV2,TRBJ2-7
CASSQVDTEYEQYF,TGCGCCAGCAGCCAAGTTGACACGGAGTACGAGCAGTACTTC,-,-,TRBV4-1,TRBJ2-7
CASSPGGSINEKLFF,TGCGCCAGCAGCCCTGGTGGCAGTATTAATGAAAAACTGTTTTTT,-,-,TRBV5-1,TRBJ1-4